Shown below are 24 T cell receptor beta chains from a single sample sequenced in a study of blood T cell repertoires in COVID-19. Profiled with immunoSEQ multiplex PCR; TCRdb holds only in-frame clones, not every one. The sample records about 50,000 clones, 85% being singletons. Sequencing was performed on peripheral blood. Receptor source: a man aged 60 to 75 with acute or convalescent COVID-19.

The chain links TRBV7-8 to TRBJ2-2; the match to TRBD2 covers 9 bases. Germline loops: CDR1 SGHVS, CDR2 FQNEAQ. The trim removed 6 bases at V and 1 base at J, leaving 3 bases unmatched. CDR3 length equals 15 residues. Here the CDR3 reads CASRIAGVNTGELFF. DNA of the CDR3: TGTGCCAGCAGGATAGCGGGGGTGAACACCGGGGAGCTGTTTTTT. Combining the CDR3 with reference TRBV7-8 and TRBJ2-2 gives the whole variable domain GAGVSQSPRYKVAKRGQDVALRCDPISGHVSLFWYQQALGQGPEFLTYFQNEAQLDKSGLPSDRFFAERPEGSVSTLKIQRTQQEDSAVYLCASRIAGVNTGELFFGEGSRLTVL.

The chain uses TRBV6-6 and TRBJ1-5; D might be TRBD1 (5 bases). Germline lookup yields CDR1 MNHNY and CDR2 SVGAGI (reference sequence). The germline V and J ends were trimmed by 6 bases and 1 base, with 7 bases remaining between them. There are 13 residues in the CDR3. Here the CDR3 reads CASRRDSNQPQHF. CDR3 DNA sequence: TGTGCCAGCAGGCGGGACAGCAATCAGCCCCAGCATTTT.

V gene TRBV6-4 combines with J gene TRBJ2-1, with 10 bases fitting TRBD2. V gave up 7 bases and J gave up 7 bases; unmatched junction bases: 16. The CDR3 contains 17 residues. Germline CDR1 reads MRHNA; CDR2 reads SNTAGT. The DNA of the CDR3 is TGTGCCAGCATTACGAATAGCGGGAGGCCCGACCCGAATGAGCAGTTCTTC. It codes for CASITNSGRPDPNEQFF.

V usage is TRBV3-1 (or the pseudogene TRBV3-2) and J usage is TRBJ1-2; unclear D gene. Germline CDR1 LGHDT, CDR2 YNNKEL (reference sequence). Trimming pared 4 bases from V and 5 bases from J, leaving 11 bases between. There are 13 residues in the CDR3. The CDR3 reads CASSPTAGYGYTF. DNA of the CDR3: TGTGCCAGCAGCCCAACAGCGGGGTATGGCTACACCTTC.

The chain employs TRBV27 and TRBJ1-4; a weak D match, TRBD1 (5 bases). The CDR3 loop spans 18 amino acids. V was pared by 8 bases and J by 4 bases, with 26 bases between. Germline V gives CDR1 MNHEY, CDR2 SMNVEV (reference sequence). The CDR3 is CASAPRGTFSSDNEKLFF. CDR3 coding DNA: TGTGCCAGCGCACCGCGGGGGACGTTTTCGTCAGATAATGAAAAACTGTTTTTT.

A note on this clone: This CDR3 is also generated by other DNA sequences in the sample. The V call is TRBV28, the J call TRBJ2-7; the D gene is possibly TRBD1 (5 bases). With 2 bases removed from V and 0 bases from J, the gap between germline ends came to 11 bases. In germline, CDR1 is MDHEN, CDR2 SYDVKM. The CDR3 covers 15 residues. The CDR3 loop is CASSLTGRSSYEQYF. The CDR3 DNA follows: TGTGCCAGCAGTTTAACAGGCCGGAGCTCCTACGAGCAGTACTTC.

The chain has TRBV6-6 and TRBJ1-5, with D possibly being TRBD1 (5 bases). The length of the CDR3 is 14 residues. Germline CDR1 reads MNHNY; CDR2 reads SVGAGI (reference sequence). With 7 bases removed from V and 7 bases from J, the gap between germline ends came to 17 bases. The CDR3 sequence: CASNSGGRRQPQHF. For the CDR3, the DNA is TGTGCCAGCAACTCCGGGGGACGGCGGCAGCCCCAGCATTTT.

The chain employs TRBV5-8 and TRBJ2-5, with D possibly being TRBD1 (6 bases). The CDR3 has 15 amino acids. Trimming took 2 bases from V and 7 from J, leaving 18 bases between them. In germline, CDR1 is SGHTS, CDR2 YDEGEE. As DNA, the CDR3 is TGTGCCAGCAGCTTACGGACAGCCTATGGGGGGACCCAGTACTTC. It is translated as CASSLRTAYGGTQYF.

The V and J genes are TRBV27 and TRBJ2-3; TRBD2 aligns across 7 bases. With V trimmed by 10 bases and J by 2 bases, 15 bases remained unmatched. The V gene's germline CDR1 is MNHEY and CDR2 SMNVEV (reference sequence). The CDR3 has 16 amino acids. DNA of the CDR3: TGTGCCACTACACCGAGTGCGGGAGAATCCACAGATACGCAGTATTTT. Its translation is CATTPSAGESTDTQYF.

This chain links TRBV12-3 or TRBV12-4 with TRBJ2-7; TRBD2 agrees at 9 bases. The V gene end was trimmed by 2 bases and the J gene end by 5 bases; junction bases not matched to a gene: 1. CDR3 size: 13 residues. As DNA, the CDR3 is TGTGCCAGCAGTTTAAGCGGGGGGAACGAGCAGTACTTC. Amino acids: CASSLSGGNEQYF.

This chain uses TRBV9 with TRBJ2-1; 7 nucleotides agree with TRBD2. V shed 2 bases and J 0 bases; nucleotides not matched to a gene: 2. Germline CDR1 and CDR2: SGDLS and YYNGEE. This CDR3 contains 15 residues. As DNA, the CDR3 is TGTGCCAGCAGCGTCAGCGGGGTCTCCTACAATGAGCAGTTCTTC. It encodes CASSVSGVSYNEQFF.

J is TRBJ2-7 and V is TRBV5-1, with TRBD1 identical over 8 bases. The CDR3 covers 14 residues. CDR1 and CDR2 from the germline V gene are SGHRS and YFSETQ. Trimming cost V 4 bases and J 5 bases; bases outside gene matches: 8. CDR3 sequence reads: CASSTGQVENEQYF. The CDR3, as DNA: TGCGCCAGCAGCACGGGACAGGTAGAGAACGAGCAGTACTTC.

The V call is TRBV6-6, the J call TRBJ1-5; weak D call: TRBD1 (5 bases). Trimming cost V 2 bases and J 7 bases, with 9 bases left between them. This CDR3 is 13 amino acids long. Germline V gene sequence: CDR1 MNHNY, CDR2 SVGAGI (reference sequence). The CDR3 nucleotides read TGTGCCAGCAGTTACAGGGGCGGCCAGCCCCAGCATTTT. This translates into CASSYRGGQPQHF.

The rearrangement links TRBV9 to TRBJ1-5; unclear D gene. CDR3 length equals 13 residues. Trimming left V 0 bases short and J 7 bases short, with 8 bases between. CDR1 SGDLS and CDR2 YYNGEE come from the germline V gene. CDR3 residues: CASSVDGEQPQHF. Written as DNA, the CDR3 is TGTGCCAGCAGCGTAGACGGGGAACAGCCCCAGCATTTT.

This clone was recorded once. The V call is TRBV5-8, the J call TRBJ1-4; tentatively, D is TRBD1 (5 bases). The CDR3 loop spans 16 amino acids. V lost 4 bases and J 0 bases, leaving 13 bases between the germline ends. In germline, CDR1 is SGHTS, CDR2 YDEGEE. CDR3 in DNA: TGTGCCAGCAGCGTAACAGGCTTTGCAACTAATGAAAAACTGTTTTTT. Protein product: CASSVTGFATNEKLFF.

The chain has TRBV28 and TRBJ2-2; D gene ambiguous. CDR3 length: 14 amino acids. Trimming pared 3 bases from V and 5 bases from J, leaving 10 bases between. Germline CDR1 and CDR2: MDHEN and SYDVKM. CDR3 sequence reads: CASSFAVLTGELFF. In DNA, the CDR3 is TGTGCCAGCAGTTTTGCTGTCCTAACCGGGGAGCTGTTTTTT.

The chain is built from TRBV28 and TRBJ1-4; possibly TRBD1 for D (5 bases). Trimming stripped 2 bases from V and 4 bases from J, with 8 bases between. This CDR3 comprises 14 residues. Germline-derived CDR1 and CDR2 are MDHEN and SYDVKM. The CDR3 reads CASSLGGDNEKLFF. The CDR3 bases are TGTGCCAGCAGTTTAGGAGGGGATAATGAAAAACTGTTTTTT.

V gene TRBV10-3 combines with J gene TRBJ2-5, with TRBD2 identical over 11 bases. Germline values: CDR1 ENHRY, CDR2 SYGVKD. The CDR3 is 15 amino acids. The trim removed 6 bases at V and 5 bases at J, leaving 8 bases unmatched. The CDR3: CAISTTSGNGETQYF. The CDR3, as DNA: TGTGCCATCAGCACGACTAGCGGGAACGGGGAGACCCAGTACTTC.

The CDR3 DNA reads as TGTGCCAGCAGTTTGGACAGGGAAGGTGGTCAGCCCCAGCATTTT. Translated, it gives CASSLDREGGQPQHF. This sequence joins TRBV6-5 and TRBJ1-5; TRBD1 matches 8 bases. Per the germline V gene, CDR1 is MNHEY and CDR2 is SVGAGI. V gave up 4 bases and J gave up 6 bases; unmatched junction bases: 8. The CDR3 extends over 15 amino acids.

This sequence joins TRBV11-2 and TRBJ2-1, with 11 bases matching TRBD2. Germline CDR1 and CDR2: SGHAT and FQNNGV. This CDR3 region has 15 residues. J gave up 7 bases and V 5 bases, and 7 bases lay outside the gene matches. The CDR3 is CASSNLAGGGNEQFF. The CDR3 DNA reads TGTGCCAGCAGCAACTTAGCGGGAGGGGGAAATGAGCAGTTCTTC.

V and J are TRBV30 and TRBJ1-2; D not certain. This CDR3 contains 12 residues. Germline assignment: CDR1 GTSNPN and CDR2 SVGIG (reference sequence). Trimming stripped 3 bases from V and 1 base from J, with 6 bases between. The DNA for the CDR3 is TGTGCCTGGAGACACCATAACTATGGCTACACCTTC. This sequence encodes CAWRHHNYGYTF.

The chain carries TRBV6-1 and TRBJ2-7; no clear D gene. Germline values: CDR1 MNHNS, CDR2 SASEGT. V was cut by 1 base and J by 3 bases, with 10 bases left in between. The CDR3 consists of 14 residues. CDR3 amino acids: CASSEGVARYEQYF. DNA of the CDR3: TGTGCCAGCAGTGAAGGGGTAGCCCGCTACGAGCAGTACTTC.

This chain links TRBV9 with TRBJ1-2; D is perhaps TRBD1 (6 bases). The ends were cut back, 4 bases at V and 3 bases at J, with 13 bases in the middle. CDR3 length equals 14 residues. From germline, CDR1 is SGDLS and CDR2 YYNGEE. The CDR3 reads CASSPQGLYYGYTF. CDR3 nucleotides: TGTGCCAGCAGCCCGCAGGGGCTGTACTATGGCTACACCTTC.

V gene TRBV28 combines with J gene TRBJ1-2, with 11 bases matching TRBD1. With 4 bases clipped from V and 4 bases from J, the junction kept 14 bases outside the gene matches. The CDR3 extends over 18 amino acids. Per the germline V gene, CDR1 is MDHEN and CDR2 is SYDVKM. CDR3 loop: CASSSNPGTGGPLYGYTF. The DNA for the CDR3 is TGTGCCAGCAGTTCTAACCCCGGGACAGGGGGTCCCCTCTATGGCTACACCTTC.